This TCR beta chain was profiled in a study of cytomegalovirus exposure and HLA in healthy donors. Study-wide results and caveats: A prior analysis recorded that most TCR beta V segments were productive about 87% or about 30% of the time.

The CDR3 sequence is 12 residues long. The V end lost 5 bases, the J end lost 2 bases, and 7 bases lay between the germline ends. Germline CDR1 SEHNR, CDR2 FQNEAQ (reference sequence). The PCR made use of 60 Vbeta and 13 Jbeta primers. This table comes from immunoSEQ multiplex PCR, and its TCRdb copy is limited to in-frame clones, with some not included. The data show approximately 130,000 clones, about 85% seen once. With respect to this clone: Its cognate antigen is unknown.

The gene calls are TRBV7-9 and TRBJ2-7; D uncertain. The sequence was obtained from a boy younger than 18 in good health and CMV-seronegative. The sample was PBMCs. The CDR3 is CASSLGAYEQYF. CDR3 nucleotides: TGTGCCAGCAGCCTTGGAGCCTACGAGCAGTACTTC.